The clone carrying this T cell receptor (beta chain) was seen only a few times. One entry per CDR3 protein results from TCRdb running MiXCR on the 5' RACE reads. Among some 390,000 distinct CDR3 sequences, more than 5.5% were seen once, and the ten largest hold 15%. The source of the sample is a study of T cells after yellow fever vaccination. V lost 6 bases to trimming and J lost 0 bases; unmatched junction nucleotides: 6. The CDR3 is 15 amino acids. CDR1 is SQVTM and CDR2 is ANQGSEA in the germline V gene. The source material was PBMCs, sampled 5 days after the yellow fever booster vaccination. This clonotype was sampled from a man aged 25-40 years who received the YFV17D yellow fever vaccine. The chain has TRBV29-1 and TRBJ2-1; 9 nucleotides match TRBD2. CDR3 sequence (DNA): TGCAGCGTGCGCGGGAGGGTGAGCTCCTACAATGAGCAGTTCTTC. Its translation: CSVRGRVSSYNEQFF.